This T cell receptor beta chain was identified in a study of technical replicates of blood from a few donors. This CDR3 has 16 residues. CDR1 SGHRS and CDR2 YFSETQ come from the germline V gene. J gave up 5 bases and V 6 bases, and 11 bases lay outside the gene matches. This clone appeared a few times. This table comes from immunoSEQ multiplex PCR, and its TCRdb copy is limited to in-frame clones, with some not included. The sample carries 70,000 to 95,000 clones, 95% to 98% recorded once. The sequence derives from a human donor in good health. Sequences were obtained from T cells isolated from PBMCs. The chain links TRBV5-1 to TRBJ2-5, with 12 bases that match TRBD2. The CDR3 nucleotides read TGCGCCAGCACCCCGCTGCAGACTAGCGGGAGCGAGACCCAGTACTTC. Translation: CASTPLQTSGSETQYF. Supplemented by reference TRBV5-1 and TRBJ2-5, the full variable domain reads KAGVTQTPRYLIKTRGQQVTLSCSPISGHRSVSWYQQTPGQGLQFLFEYFSETQRNKGNFPGRFSGRQFSNSRSEMNVSTLELGDSALYLCASTPLQTSGSETQYFGPGTRLLVL.